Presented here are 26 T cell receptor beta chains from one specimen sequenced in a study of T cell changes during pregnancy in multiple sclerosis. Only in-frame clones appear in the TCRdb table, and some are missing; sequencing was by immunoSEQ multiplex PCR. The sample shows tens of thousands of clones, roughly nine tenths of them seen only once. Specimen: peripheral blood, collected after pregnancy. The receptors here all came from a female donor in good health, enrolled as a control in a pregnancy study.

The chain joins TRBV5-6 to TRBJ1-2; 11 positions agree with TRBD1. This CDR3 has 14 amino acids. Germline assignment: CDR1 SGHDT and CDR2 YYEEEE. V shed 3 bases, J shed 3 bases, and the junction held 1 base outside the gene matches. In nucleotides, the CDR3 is TGTGCCAGCAGCTCGGGACAGGGGGACTATGGCTACACCTTC. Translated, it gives CASSSGQGDYGYTF.

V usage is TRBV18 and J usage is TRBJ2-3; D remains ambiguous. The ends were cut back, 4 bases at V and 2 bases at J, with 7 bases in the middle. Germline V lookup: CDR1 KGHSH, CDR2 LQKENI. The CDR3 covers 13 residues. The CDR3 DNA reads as TGTGCCAGCTCACTTGGCCACACAGATACGCAGTATTTT. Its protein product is CASSLGHTDTQYF.

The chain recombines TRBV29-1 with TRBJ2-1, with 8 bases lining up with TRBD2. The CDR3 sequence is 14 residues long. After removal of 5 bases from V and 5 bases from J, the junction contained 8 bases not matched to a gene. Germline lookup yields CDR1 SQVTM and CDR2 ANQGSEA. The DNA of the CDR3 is TGCAGCGTTCGAGGGCGGGAGGCCCACAATGAGCAGTTCTTC. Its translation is CSVRGREAHNEQFF.

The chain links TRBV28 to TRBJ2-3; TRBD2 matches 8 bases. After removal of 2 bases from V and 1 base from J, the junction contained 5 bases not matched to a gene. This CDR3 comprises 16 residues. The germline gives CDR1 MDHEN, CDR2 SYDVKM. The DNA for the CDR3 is TGTGCCAGCAGTTTAGGTGCGGGGGGCCGCACAGATACGCAGTATTTT. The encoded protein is CASSLGAGGRTDTQYF.

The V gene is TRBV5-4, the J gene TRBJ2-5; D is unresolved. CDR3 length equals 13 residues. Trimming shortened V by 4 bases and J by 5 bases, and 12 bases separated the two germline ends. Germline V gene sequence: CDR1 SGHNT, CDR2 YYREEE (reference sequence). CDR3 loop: CASSPVRSETQYF. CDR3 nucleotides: TGTGCCAGCAGCCCCGTGCGGTCCGAGACCCAGTACTTC. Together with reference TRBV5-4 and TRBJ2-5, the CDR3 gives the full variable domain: ETGVTQSPTHLIKTRGQQVTLRCSSQSGHNTVSWYQQALGQGPQFIFQYYREEENGRGNFPPRFSGLQFPNYSSELNVNALELDDSALYLCASSPVRSETQYFGPGTRLLVL.

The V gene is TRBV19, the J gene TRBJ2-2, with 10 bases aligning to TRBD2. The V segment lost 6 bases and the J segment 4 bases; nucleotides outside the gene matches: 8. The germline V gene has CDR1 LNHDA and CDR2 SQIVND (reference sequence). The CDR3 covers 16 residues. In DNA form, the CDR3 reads TGTGCCAGTAGACTAGCGGGAATGGCGGGCACCGGGGAGCTGTTTTTT. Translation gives CASRLAGMAGTGELFF.

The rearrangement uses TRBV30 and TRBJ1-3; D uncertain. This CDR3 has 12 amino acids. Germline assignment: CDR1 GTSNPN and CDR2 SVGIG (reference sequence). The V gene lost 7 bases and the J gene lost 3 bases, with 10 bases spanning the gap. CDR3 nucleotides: TGTGCCTTGTTAATAGTTGGAAACACCATATATTTT. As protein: CALLIVGNTIYF. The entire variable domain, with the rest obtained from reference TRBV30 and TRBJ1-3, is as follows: SQTIHQWPATLVQPVGSPLSLECTVEGTSNPNLYWYRQAAGRGLQLLFYSVGIGQISSEVPQNLSASRPQDRQFILSSKKLLLSDSGFYLCALLIVGNTIYFGEGSWLTVV.

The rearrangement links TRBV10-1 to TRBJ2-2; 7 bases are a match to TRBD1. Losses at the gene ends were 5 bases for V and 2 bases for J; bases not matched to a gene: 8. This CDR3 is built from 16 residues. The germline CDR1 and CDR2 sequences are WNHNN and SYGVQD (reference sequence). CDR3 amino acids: CASSRNRGDNTGELFF. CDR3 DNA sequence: TGCGCCAGCAGTCGGAACAGGGGCGATAACACCGGGGAGCTGTTTTTT.

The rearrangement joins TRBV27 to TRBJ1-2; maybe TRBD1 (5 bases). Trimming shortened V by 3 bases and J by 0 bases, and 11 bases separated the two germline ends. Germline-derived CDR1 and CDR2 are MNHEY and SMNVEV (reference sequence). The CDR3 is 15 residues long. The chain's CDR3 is CASSLVQGSNYGYTF. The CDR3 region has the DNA TGTGCCAGCAGTTTGGTCCAGGGATCTAACTATGGCTACACCTTC.

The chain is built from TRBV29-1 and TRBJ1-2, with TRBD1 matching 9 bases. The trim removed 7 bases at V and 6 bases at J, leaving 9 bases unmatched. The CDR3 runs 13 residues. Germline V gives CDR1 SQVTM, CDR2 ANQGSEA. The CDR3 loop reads CSGGSGQGNGYTF. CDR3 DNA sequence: TGCAGCGGCGGGTCCGGACAGGGGAATGGCTACACCTTC.

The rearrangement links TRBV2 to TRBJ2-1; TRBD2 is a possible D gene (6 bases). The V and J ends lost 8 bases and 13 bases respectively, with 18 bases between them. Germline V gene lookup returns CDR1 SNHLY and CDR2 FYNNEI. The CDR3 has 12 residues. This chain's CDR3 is CASGGTLTSQFF. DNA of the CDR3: TGTGCCAGCGGGGGGACTCTTACCAGTCAGTTCTTC.

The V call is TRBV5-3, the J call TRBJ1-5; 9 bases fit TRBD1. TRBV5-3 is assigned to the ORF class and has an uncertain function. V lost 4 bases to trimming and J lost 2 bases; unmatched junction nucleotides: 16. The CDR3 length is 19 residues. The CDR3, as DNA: TGTGCCAGAAGCCCCGAGGACAGGGGAAACTACCTTGGCAATCAGCCCCAGCATTTT. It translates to CARSPEDRGNYLGNQPQHF.

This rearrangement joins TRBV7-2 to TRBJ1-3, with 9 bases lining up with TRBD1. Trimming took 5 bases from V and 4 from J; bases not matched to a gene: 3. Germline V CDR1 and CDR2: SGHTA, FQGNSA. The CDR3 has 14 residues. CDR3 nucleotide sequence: TGTGCCAGCAGCCGGACAGGGGCCGGAAACACCATATATTTT. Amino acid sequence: CASSRTGAGNTIYF.

CDR3 in amino acids: CASSDPTAGGGETQYF. The CDR3 DNA reads TGTGCCAGCAGTGACCCCACGGCAGGGGGCGGTGAGACCCAGTACTTC. This chain connects TRBV2 to TRBJ2-5, with 8 positions matching TRBD1. The junction had 11 bases not matched to a gene; V was cut back by 3 bases and J by 5 bases. The germline CDR1 and CDR2 sequences are SNHLY and FYNNEI. This CDR3 is 16 amino acids long.

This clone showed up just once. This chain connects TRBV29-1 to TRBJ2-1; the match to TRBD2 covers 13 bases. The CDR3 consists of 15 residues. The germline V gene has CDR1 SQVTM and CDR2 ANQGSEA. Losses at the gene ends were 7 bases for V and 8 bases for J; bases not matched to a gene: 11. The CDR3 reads CSDNPGLAGMYEQFF. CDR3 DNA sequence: TGCAGCGATAATCCGGGACTAGCGGGAATGTATGAGCAGTTCTTC.

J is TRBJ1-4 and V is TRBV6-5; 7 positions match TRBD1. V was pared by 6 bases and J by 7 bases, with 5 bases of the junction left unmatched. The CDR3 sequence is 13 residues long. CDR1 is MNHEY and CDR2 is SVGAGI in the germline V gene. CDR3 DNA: TGTGCCAGCAGCCTGACAGGGACTGAAAAACTGTTTTTT. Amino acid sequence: CASSLTGTEKLFF.

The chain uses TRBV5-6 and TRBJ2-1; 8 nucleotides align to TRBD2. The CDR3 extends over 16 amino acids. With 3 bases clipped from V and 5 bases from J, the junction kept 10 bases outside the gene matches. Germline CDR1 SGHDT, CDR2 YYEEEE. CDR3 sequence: CASSSPSGTRNNEQFF. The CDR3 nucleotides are TGTGCCAGCAGCTCACCCTCCGGGACTAGAAACAATGAGCAGTTCTTC.

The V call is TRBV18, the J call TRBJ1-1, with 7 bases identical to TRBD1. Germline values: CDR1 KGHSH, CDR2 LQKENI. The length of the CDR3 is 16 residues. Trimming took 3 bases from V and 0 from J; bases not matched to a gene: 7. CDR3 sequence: CASSPFQGGLNTEAFF. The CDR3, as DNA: TGTGCCAGCTCACCTTTTCAGGGGGGACTGAACACTGAAGCTTTCTTT.

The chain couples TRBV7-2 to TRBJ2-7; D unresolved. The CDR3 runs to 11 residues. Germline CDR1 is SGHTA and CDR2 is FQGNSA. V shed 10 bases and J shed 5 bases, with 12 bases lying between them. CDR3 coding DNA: TGTGCCACCCAACTCCTGGACGAGCAGTACTTC. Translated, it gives CATQLLDEQYF.

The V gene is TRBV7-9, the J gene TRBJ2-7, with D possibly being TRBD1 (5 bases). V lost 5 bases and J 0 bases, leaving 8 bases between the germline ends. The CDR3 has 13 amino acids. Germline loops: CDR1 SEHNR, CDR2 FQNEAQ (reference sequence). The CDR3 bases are TGTGCCAGCAGCCCAGGGAACTCCTACGAGCAGTACTTC. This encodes CASSPGNSYEQYF.

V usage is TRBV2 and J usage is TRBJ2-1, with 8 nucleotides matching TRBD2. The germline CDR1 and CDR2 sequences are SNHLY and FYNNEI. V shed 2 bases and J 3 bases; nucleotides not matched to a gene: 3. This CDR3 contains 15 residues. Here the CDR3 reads CASSETSGRYNEQFF. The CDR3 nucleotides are TGTGCCAGCAGTGAAACTAGCGGACGCTACAATGAGCAGTTCTTC.

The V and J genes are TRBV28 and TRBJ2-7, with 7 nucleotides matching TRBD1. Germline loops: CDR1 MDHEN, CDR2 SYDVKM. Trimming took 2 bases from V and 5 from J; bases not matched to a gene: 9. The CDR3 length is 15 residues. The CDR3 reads CASSLIMTGRNEQYF. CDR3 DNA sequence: TGTGCCAGCAGTTTAATAATGACAGGGCGAAACGAGCAGTACTTC.

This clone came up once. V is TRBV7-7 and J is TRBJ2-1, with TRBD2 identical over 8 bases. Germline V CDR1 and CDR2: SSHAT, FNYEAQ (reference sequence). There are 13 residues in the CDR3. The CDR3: CASGDTFYNEQFF. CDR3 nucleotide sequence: TGTGCTAGCGGGGACACGTTCTACAATGAGCAGTTCTTC. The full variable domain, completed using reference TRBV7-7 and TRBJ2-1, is GAGVSQSPRYKVTKRGQDVTLRCDPISSHATLYWYQQALGQGPEFLTYFNYEAQPDKSGLPSDRFSAERPEGSISTLTIQRTEQRDSAMYRCASGDTFYNEQFFGPGTRLTVL.

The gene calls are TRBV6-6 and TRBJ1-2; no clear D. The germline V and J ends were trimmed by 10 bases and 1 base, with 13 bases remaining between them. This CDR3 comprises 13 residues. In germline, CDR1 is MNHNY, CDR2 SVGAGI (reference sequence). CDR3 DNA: TGTGCCACCTCTACCGGGTATAACTATGGCTACACCTTC. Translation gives CATSTGYNYGYTF.

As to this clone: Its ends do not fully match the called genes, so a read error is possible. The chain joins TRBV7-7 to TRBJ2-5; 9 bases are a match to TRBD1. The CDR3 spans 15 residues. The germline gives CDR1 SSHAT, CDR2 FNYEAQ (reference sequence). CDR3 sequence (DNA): TGTGCTAGCAGCTTACTAGGACAGGGGCGAGAGACCCAGTACTTC. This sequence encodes CASSLLGQGRETQYF.

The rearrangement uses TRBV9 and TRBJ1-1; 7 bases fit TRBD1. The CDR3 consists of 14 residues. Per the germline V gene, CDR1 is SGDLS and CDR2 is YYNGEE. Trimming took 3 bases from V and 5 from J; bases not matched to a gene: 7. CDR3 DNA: TGTGCCAGCAGCGGTAAGGGGGCGCCGACTGAAGCTTTCTTT. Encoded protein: CASSGKGAPTEAFF.